This T cell receptor beta chain is drawn from a study of preoperative IRX-2 immunotherapy in early breast cancer. The CDR3 sequence is 14 residues long. CDR1 is MNHGY and CDR2 is SVAAGI in the germline V gene. For this clone: The germline gene is not matched at one end of the junction; a read error may be the cause.

Generated by immunoSEQ multiplex PCR, the TCRdb table keeps only in-frame clones and is missing some. The profile shows about 32,000 clones, 83% of them singletons. Treatment indicated: preoperative locoregional IRX-2 cytokine immunotherapy. The chain employs TRBV6-9 and TRBJ2-4, with TRBD1 matching over 10 bases. The sequence was obtained from a human donor with breast cancer. The starting material was lymph node tissue, obtained from a patient treated with IRX-2 immunotherapy. The CDR3 DNA follows: TGTGTCAGCAGGGACAGGGGAGGAAAAAACATTCAGTACTTC. Translating it yields CVSRDRGGKNIQYF.